This TCR beta chain was profiled in a study of cytomegalovirus exposure and HLA in healthy donors. Whole-study findings and limits: In a later analysis, HLA-C alleles had the fewest associated TCRs, DRB1 alleles the most.

PCR was performed using 60 Vbeta and 13 Jbeta primers. Using immunoSEQ multiplex PCR, the repertoire was profiled, and TCRdb retains in-frame clones only, with some absent. The profile covers about 120,000 clones, with 55% to 65% appearing a single time and 2.2% taken by the ten largest. The V end lost 1 base, the J end lost 3 bases, and 13 bases lay between the germline ends. This CDR3 region has 15 residues. Per germline, CDR1 SGHRS and CDR2 YFSETQ. This clone has only a few counts. As yet, its antigen is unknown. Material for sequencing was PBMCs. The chain couples TRBV5-1 to TRBJ2-5; a possible D gene is TRBD1 (5 bases). The receptor's source is a young woman in good health and CMV-seronegative. In DNA form, the CDR3 reads TGCGCCAGCAGCTTGCAGGGAACTATGGAAGAGACCCAGTACTTC. This sequence encodes CASSLQGTMEETQYF.